These T cell receptor beta chains were read from a single sample in a study of T cell responses to AZD1222 COVID-19 vaccine. Measured with immunoSEQ multiplex PCR; TCRdb has only the in-frame clones, and not every one. The repertoire holds roughly 120,000 clones, with roughly 85% as singletons. This sample comprised peripheral blood, obtained on day 0 of AZD1222 vaccination. The origin of the receptors is an adult in good health. Each CDR3 is given with its conserved first and last residue. A D gene is named only where the DNA matches it firmly. Clone size is given for some rows only: seen once, a few or many times, or a class if the clone is expanded.

TRBJ1-3,TRBV4-2,-,17,-,CASSQDPRQLSGNTIYF,TGTGCCAGCAGCCAAGATCCCCGACAGCTCTCTGGAAACACCATATATTTT
TRBJ1-1,TRBV6-6,-,16,-,CASSTGGRKMNTEAFF,TGTGCCAGCAGTACAGGAGGCAGGAAGATGAACACTGAAGCTTTCTTT
TRBJ2-7,TRBV6-2/TRBV6-3,-,15,-,CASSYKQGGSYEQYF,TGTGCCAGCAGTTACAAACAGGGAGGATCCTACGAGCAGTACTTC
TRBJ2-2,TRBV18,-,15,-,CASSPQGADTGELFF,TGTGCCAGCTCACCACAGGGCGCGGACACCGGGGAGCTGTTTTTT
TRBJ2-4,TRBV2,-,18,TRBD2,CASSEAGLAGGAKNIQYF,TGTGCCAGCAGTGAAGCCGGACTAGCGGGGGGGGCCAAAAACATTCAGTACTTC
TRBJ1-4,TRBV21-1,-,17,-,CASSKAPPEGKGEKLFF,TGTGCCAGCAGCAAAGCACCTCCCGAAGGGAAGGGTGAAAAACTGTTTTTT
TRBJ2-1,TRBV7-3,-,13,-,CASSPETGNEQFF,TGTGCCAGCAGCCCTGAGACAGGAAATGAGCAGTTCTTC
TRBJ2-3,TRBV29-1,few,14,-,CSVDLLGKTDTQYF,TGCAGCGTTGATCTCTTAGGGAAGACAGATACGCAGTATTTT
TRBJ2-1,TRBV6-2/TRBV6-3,-,13,-,CASSLDSYNEQFF,TGTGCCAGCAGTCTCGACTCGTACAATGAGCAGTTCTTC
TRBJ2-5,TRBV5-4,-,12,-,CASSPDPETQYF,TGTGCCAGCAGCCCCGACCCGGAGACCCAGTACTTC
TRBJ2-3,TRBV9,-,16,TRBD2,CASSARLASSTDTQYF,TGTGCCAGCAGCGCCCGACTAGCCTCTAGCACAGATACGCAGTATTTT
TRBJ1-4,TRBV5-1,few,15,-,CASSFYSATNEKLFF,TGCGCCAGCAGCTTTTACAGCGCAACTAATGAAAAACTGTTTTTT
TRBJ1-5,TRBV7-9,-,14,-,CASSLAGVGQPQHF,TGTGCCAGCAGCTTGGCAGGGGTTGGTCAGCCCCAGCATTTT
TRBJ2-7,TRBV7-6,-,15,-,CASSLESTGTYEQYF,TGTGCCAGCAGCTTAGAGAGTACCGGCACCTACGAGCAGTACTTC
TRBJ2-1,TRBV10-3,-,17,TRBD2,CAISDQMTSGPYNEQFF,TGTGCCATCAGTGATCAGATGACTAGCGGGCCTTACAATGAGCAGTTCTTC
TRBJ2-2,TRBV7-3,-,17,TRBD2,CASSLRVVAGDTGELFF,TGTGCCAGCAGCTTAAGAGTAGTTGCGGGAGACACCGGGGAGCTGTTTTTT
TRBJ2-2,TRBV30,-,13,-,CAWSVGGTGELFF,TGTGCCTGGAGTGTAGGGGGCACCGGGGAGCTGTTTTTT
TRBJ1-1,TRBV11-2,-,15,-,CASSPRLMRDTEAFF,TGTGCCAGCAGCCCCCGCCTGATGAGGGACACTGAAGCTTTCTTT
TRBJ1-2,TRBV14,-,16,TRBD1,CASSQEIGRGRRGYTF,TGTGCCAGCAGCCAAGAAATAGGCAGGGGGCGACGTGGCTACACCTTC
TRBJ2-7,TRBV6-5,-,13,-,CASSSSWGYEQYF,TGTGCCAGCAGTTCCTCCTGGGGGTACGAGCAGTACTTC
TRBJ2-1,TRBV11-3,-,11,-,CASSPRSEQFF,TGTGCCAGCAGCCCCCGGAGTGAGCAGTTCTTC
TRBJ1-2,TRBV11-2,-,16,-,CASSSSSRILDYGYTF,TGTGCCAGCAGCTCCTCCAGCCGAATTTTGGACTATGGCTACACCTTC
TRBJ2-4,TRBV10-3,few,13,TRBD2,CAISALAGDIQYF,TGTGCCATCAGTGCGCTAGCGGGGGACATTCAGTACTTC
TRBJ2-1,TRBV3-1/TRBV3-2,-,14,TRBD2,CASSLRTSGVEQFF,TGTGCCAGCAGCCTCCGTACTAGCGGGGTTGAGCAGTTCTTC
TRBJ2-5,TRBV7-8,-,15,TRBD2,CASSLEREFQETQYF,TGTGCCAGCAGCTTGGAGCGGGAGTTCCAAGAGACCCAGTACTTC
TRBJ1-4,TRBV7-9,-,15,TRBD1,CASSSGQGGREKLFF,TGTGCCAGCAGCTCGGGACAGGGAGGGAGAGAAAAACTGTTTTTT
TRBJ1-2,TRBV12-3/TRBV12-4,-,12,-,CASSLRASGYTF,TGTGCCAGCAGTTTAAGGGCCAGTGGCTACACCTTC
TRBJ1-2,TRBV11-2,-,14,-,CASSLEAAQYGYTF,TGTGCCAGCAGCCTCGAGGCCGCTCAGTATGGCTACACCTTC
TRBJ1-2,TRBV30,-,12,-,CAWEFGRYGYTF,TGTGCCTGGGAGTTTGGCCGCTATGGCTACACCTTC
TRBJ2-1,TRBV3-1/TRBV3-2,-,17,TRBD2,CAGPGLAGRSSYNEQFF,TGTGCCGGTCCGGGACTAGCGGGCCGAAGCTCCTACAATGAGCAGTTCTTC
TRBJ1-1,TRBV5-4,-,15,-,CASSPGGSMNTEAFF,TGTGCCAGCAGCCCCGGCGGCTCTATGAACACTGAAGCTTTCTTT
TRBJ2-5,TRBV5-1,-,14,TRBD2,CASSLERGDETQYF,TGCGCCAGCAGCTTAGAGCGGGGGGACGAGACCCAGTACTTC
TRBJ1-1,TRBV9,-,14,-,CASSPGTGGTEAFF,TGTGCCAGCAGCCCCGGGACGGGGGGGACTGAAGCTTTCTTT
TRBJ2-1,TRBV24-1,once,17,-,CATSDAPGRGSYNEQFF,TGTGCCACCAGTGATGCGCCGGGACGGGGTTCCTACAATGAGCAGTTCTTC
TRBJ2-5,TRBV6-6,-,13,-,CASSYRGQETQYF,TGTGCCAGCAGTTACAGGGGCCAAGAGACCCAGTACTTC
TRBJ2-7,TRBV14,-,14,-,CASSQTSSFGEQYF,TGTGCCAGCAGCCAGACTTCAAGTTTCGGAGAGCAGTACTTC
TRBJ2-7,TRBV30,-,11,-,CAWRYNSEQYF,TGTGCCTGGAGGTACAACTCCGAGCAGTACTTC
TRBJ1-1,TRBV5-1,-,14,-,CASSIGPRGTEAFF,TGCGCCAGCAGCATCGGGCCAAGGGGCACTGAAGCTTTCTTT
TRBJ2-3,TRBV14,-,17,-,CASSQRVGRSYTDTQYF,TGTGCCAGCAGCCAAAGGGTGGGCAGGAGCTACACAGATACGCAGTATTTT
TRBJ2-2,TRBV5-5,few,15,-,CASSPERLNTGELFF,TGTGCCAGCAGCCCCGAGCGCCTGAACACCGGGGAGCTGTTTTTT
TRBJ2-5,TRBV9,-,14,-,CASSVGGQQETQYF,TGTGCCAGCAGCGTGGGAGGACAGCAAGAGACCCAGTACTTC
TRBJ2-5,TRBV9,few,16,TRBD2,CASSDPLAGGPWGQYF,TGTGCCAGCAGCGACCCACTAGCGGGAGGTCCTTGGGGCCAGTACTTC
TRBJ2-7,TRBV29-1,-,11,-,CSVSASYEQYF,TGCAGCGTTAGTGCCTCCTACGAGCAGTACTTC
TRBJ2-1,TRBV19,-,12,-,CASSIPRNEQFF,TGTGCCAGTAGTATCCCGCGGAATGAGCAGTTCTTC
TRBJ1-1,TRBV19,-,15,-,CASSRPGDSVTEAFF,TGTGCCAGTAGTAGGCCCGGGGATTCGGTTACTGAAGCTTTCTTT
TRBJ2-5,TRBV11-2,-,11,-,CASSQRSTQYF,TGTGCCAGCAGCCAACGGTCAACCCAGTACTTC
TRBJ2-1,TRBV5-1,-,14,-,CASSWDAAAAGQFF,TGCGCCAGCAGCTGGGACGCGGCCGCGGCCGGGCAGTTCTTC
TRBJ2-7,TRBV9,-,15,TRBD2,CASSARTSPRNEQYF,TGTGCCAGCAGCGCACGGACTAGCCCTCGCAACGAGCAGTACTTC